A single sample is the source of the 2 T cell receptor beta chains below, sequenced in a study of T cell clonality in common variable immunodeficiency. Assay: immunoSEQ multiplex PCR; the TCRdb copy retains only in-frame clones and omits some. The sample has around 21,000 clones, none seen only once. No antigen has been assigned to these receptors. Findings of the study overall: Reportedly, TCR beta sequences from common variable immunodeficiency showed fewer deletions and N-nucleotide insertions.

Sequenced material: peripheral blood mononuclear cells. These receptors all come from a human donor with common variable immunodeficiency.

This clone is medium-sized. The read ends 3 residues early relative to the CDR3; the germline J gene fills the gap. The chain employs TRBV29-1 and TRBJ2-1, with TRBD1 matching over 7 bases. J lost 4 bases, V lost 7 bases, and 4 bases had no gene match. Germline assignment: CDR1 SQVTM and CDR2 ANQGSEA. The CDR3 runs to 12 residues. The CDR3 sequence: CSEGTDYNEQFF. Partial CDR3 DNA: TGCAGCGAAGGGACAGATTACAATGAG.

Turning to this clone: The CDR3 end lies 3 residues beyond the end of the read and is filled in from the germline J gene. The gene calls are TRBV7-9 and TRBJ2-1; the match to TRBD1 covers 7 bases. This CDR3 contains 14 residues. Per the germline V gene, CDR1 is SEHNR and CDR2 is FQNEAQ (reference sequence). Germline trimming cut 4 bases from V and 3 bases from J; bases unmatched to any gene: 3. CDR3 in amino acids: CASSSRDSYNEQFF. Incomplete CDR3 DNA: TGTGCCAGCAGCTCCCGGGACAGCTACAATGAG.